One and the same sample provided the 16 T cell receptor beta chains below, sequenced in a study of blood T cell repertoires in COVID-19. The data were produced by immunoSEQ multiplex PCR, yet TCRdb's version contains in-frame clones alone and is incomplete. The sample lists approximately 300,000 clones, around 85% seen once, with 3.5% to 4.5% in the top ten. The specimen sequenced was PBMCs or T cells enriched from blood (not recorded which). The origin of the receptors is a young woman who had recovered from COVID-19.

The chain combines TRBV7-3 with TRBJ2-5, with 8 bases identical to TRBD2. Germline CDR1 and CDR2: SGHTA and FQGTGA. The CDR3 length is 14 residues. After removal of 2 bases from V and 4 bases from J, the junction contained 3 bases not matched to a gene. In DNA, the CDR3 is TGTGCCAGCAGCTTAGCGGGAGGTAGAGAGACCCAGTACTTC. Encoded protein: CASSLAGGRETQYF.

The sample holds one count of this clone. The genes are TRBV6-2 or TRBV6-3 and TRBJ1-6, with D tentatively TRBD1 (5 bases). The V gene's germline CDR1 is MNHEY and CDR2 SVGEGT. The length of the CDR3 is 21 residues. Trimming left V 2 bases short and J 0 bases short, with 23 bases between. The CDR3, as DNA: TGTGCCAGCAGTTACGGGCTGAAGGGGCTGGGGCCCAGCTCCTATAATTCACCCCTCCACTTT. Translated, it gives CASSYGLKGLGPSSYNSPLHF.

The chain couples TRBV27 to TRBJ2-4; 11 bases map to TRBD2. Per germline, CDR1 MNHEY and CDR2 SMNVEV (reference sequence). V lost 2 bases, J lost 7 bases, and 16 bases stayed unmatched. The CDR3 sequence is 19 residues long. CDR3 coding DNA: TGTGCCAGCAGTTTACAGTGGGTAGCGGGAGGGCCGATTAGGAACATTCAGTACTTC. As protein: CASSLQWVAGGPIRNIQYF.

J is TRBJ2-7 and V is TRBV19; 13 bases fit TRBD2. This CDR3 spans 16 amino acids. J lost 4 bases, V lost 2 bases, and 5 bases had no gene match. Germline V gene sequence: CDR1 LNHDA, CDR2 SQIVND (reference sequence). The CDR3 bases are TGTGCCAGTAGTATAACCCCGACTAGCGGGGGGTACGAGCAGTACTTC. Encoded protein: CASSITPTSGGYEQYF.

In this sample, this clone turned up a few times. This chain joins TRBV30 and TRBJ1-1, with D tentatively TRBD1 (6 bases). V dropped 5 bases and J dropped 4 bases, with 14 bases sitting between them. This CDR3 comprises 13 residues. From germline, CDR1 is GTSNPN and CDR2 SVGIG (reference sequence). CDR3 protein: CAWVLAGATEAFF. The CDR3 coding sequence is TGTGCCTGGGTTTTGGCAGGGGCCACTGAAGCTTTCTTT.

V usage is TRBV24-1 and J usage is TRBJ1-4; a weak D match, TRBD1 (6 bases). CDR3 length equals 17 residues. V shed 4 bases and J shed 8 bases, with 22 bases lying between them. Germline assignment: CDR1 KGHDR and CDR2 SFDVKD. CDR3 sequence: CATSDPGTASRGEKLFF. The CDR3 coding sequence is TGTGCCACCAGTGACCCCGGGACCGCCTCGAGGGGGGAAAAACTGTTTTTT.

This sequence joins TRBV19 and TRBJ2-3; TRBD2 agrees at 8 bases. The junction had 6 bases not matched to a gene; V was cut back by 4 bases and J by 3 bases. The CDR3 runs 15 residues. Looked up from germline, CDR1 is LNHDA and CDR2 is SQIVND (reference sequence). DNA of the CDR3: TGTGCCAGTAGTACCGGCGGGGGGACGACAGATACGCAGTATTTT. Its translation is CASSTGGGTTDTQYF.

CDR3 residues: CASSPGTGGFTEAFF. The CDR3 nucleotides are TGCGCCAGCAGTCCCGGGACAGGGGGTTTTACTGAAGCTTTCTTT. The V and J genes are TRBV5-1 and TRBJ1-1; TRBD1 aligns across 11 bases. Germline lookup yields CDR1 SGHRS and CDR2 YFSETQ. V gave up 5 bases and J gave up 5 bases; unmatched junction bases: 8. This CDR3 has 15 residues.

The chain couples TRBV14 to TRBJ1-4; possibly TRBD1 for D (5 bases). This CDR3 has 15 residues. The V end lost 5 bases, the J end lost 4 bases, and 14 bases lay between the germline ends. The germline gives CDR1 SGHDN, CDR2 FVKESK. The CDR3 DNA reads TGTGCCAGCAGCGCAAGGGGTTCCCTTAATGAAAAACTGTTTTTT. The encoded protein is CASSARGSLNEKLFF.

The chain links TRBV27 to TRBJ1-1; a weak D match, TRBD1 (6 bases). The CDR3 length is 14 residues. Germline-derived CDR1 and CDR2 are MNHEY and SMNVEV (reference sequence). Trimming took off 4 bases at V and 4 bases at J, with 13 bases between the two ends. For the CDR3, the DNA is TGTGCCAGCAGTTCCCCGACAGGCAGCACTGAAGCTTTCTTT. Protein product: CASSSPTGSTEAFF.

This chain connects TRBV6-5 to TRBJ1-1; D is unresolved. Germline V gene sequence: CDR1 MNHEY, CDR2 SVGAGI. Trimming cost V 7 bases and J 0 bases, with 6 bases left between them. This CDR3 has 12 amino acids. As DNA, the CDR3 is TGTGCCAGCATACGGGTGAACACTGAAGCTTTCTTT. This sequence encodes CASIRVNTEAFF.

The chain uses TRBV5-1 and TRBJ1-5; 10 nucleotides line up with TRBD1. CDR3 length: 14 residues. Unmatched junction bases numbered 5, after V lost 3 bases and J lost 8 bases. Germline CDR1 and CDR2: SGHRS and YFSETQ. The CDR3 nucleotides read TGCGCCAGCAGCTACGGACAGGGGGAGAAGCCCCAGCATTTT. This encodes CASSYGQGEKPQHF.

V usage is TRBV28 and J usage is TRBJ2-4, with 7 positions matching TRBD1. The CDR3 sequence is 18 residues long. Germline CDR1 is MDHEN and CDR2 is SYDVKM. V was pared by 5 bases and J by 3 bases, with 16 bases of the junction left unmatched. DNA of the CDR3: TGTGCCAGCAGTCCCATCCCCACAGGGGCAGGGGGCAAAAACATTCAGTACTTC. It is translated as CASSPIPTGAGGKNIQYF. The full variable domain, rest sourced from reference TRBV28 and TRBJ2-4, is DVKVTQSSRYLVKRTGEKVFLECVQDMDHENMFWYRQDPGLGLRLIYFSYDVKMKEKGDIPEGYSVSREKKERFSLILESASTNQTSMYLCASSPIPTGAGGKNIQYFGAGTRLSVL.

The chain combines TRBV5-1 with TRBJ2-5; D possibly corresponds to TRBD1 (6 bases). Germline loops: CDR1 SGHRS, CDR2 YFSETQ. The CDR3 extends over 14 amino acids. V shed 3 bases and J shed 5 bases, with 14 bases lying between them. The CDR3 DNA reads TGCGCCAGCAGCTCTGATGGGACATCGGAGACCCAGTACTTC. It codes for CASSSDGTSETQYF.

The gene calls are TRBV24-1 and TRBJ2-3; 7 nucleotides agree with TRBD2. The CDR3 runs 16 residues. Germline V gene data show CDR1 as KGHDR and CDR2 as SFDVKD. V gave up 1 base and J gave up 7 bases; unmatched junction bases: 10. The CDR3 is CATSDFTGGPEYTQYF. In DNA form, the CDR3 reads TGTGCCACCAGTGATTTTACGGGAGGCCCGGAGTATACGCAGTATTTT.

The chain recombines TRBV4-2 with TRBJ1-2, with TRBD1 matching over 7 bases. The ends lost 0 bases at V and 2 bases at J; junction bases unmatched: 15. The germline V gene encodes CDR1 LGHNA and CDR2 YNFKEQ. This CDR3 has 19 amino acids. The DNA for the CDR3 is TGTGCCAGCAGCCAAGATTGGGGGACAGTAACTAAAAGAAACTATGGCTACACCTTC. It is translated as CASSQDWGTVTKRNYGYTF.